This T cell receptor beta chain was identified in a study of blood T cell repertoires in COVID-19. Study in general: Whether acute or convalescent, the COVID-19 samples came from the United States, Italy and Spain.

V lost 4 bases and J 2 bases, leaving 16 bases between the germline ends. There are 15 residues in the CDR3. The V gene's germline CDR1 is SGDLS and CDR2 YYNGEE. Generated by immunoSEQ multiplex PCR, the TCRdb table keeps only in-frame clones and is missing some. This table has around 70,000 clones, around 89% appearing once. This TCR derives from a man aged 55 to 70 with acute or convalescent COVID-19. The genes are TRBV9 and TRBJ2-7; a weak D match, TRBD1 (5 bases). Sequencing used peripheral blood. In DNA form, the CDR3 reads TGTGCCAGCAGCCCCCTGGGGCGAAACGCCTACGAGCAGTACTTC. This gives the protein CASSPLGRNAYEQYF. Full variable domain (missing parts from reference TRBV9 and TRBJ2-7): DSGVTQTPKHLITATGQRVTLRCSPRSGDLSVYWYQQSLDQGLQFLIQYYNGEERAKGNILERFSAQQFPDLHSELNLSSLELGDSALYFCASSPLGRNAYEQYFGPGTRLTVT.